The 19 T cell receptor beta chains given below trace back to one sample, sequenced in a study of shared clonotypes between healthy human individuals. Using immunoSEQ multiplex PCR, the repertoire was profiled, and TCRdb retains in-frame clones only, with some absent. The table has about 2 million clones, about 95% seen once. Naive CD8 isolation took CD45RO-negative cells positively selected for CCR7 and excluded terminally differentiated effector memory CD45RA+ cells. Sequencing used naive CD8+ T cells sorted from blood. Receptor source: a man younger than 35 in good health.

This clone was seen only once. The rearrangement uses TRBV7-9 and TRBJ1-5; TRBD1 is a possible D gene (6 bases). CDR3 length: 12 amino acids. V was trimmed by 7 bases and J by 9 bases, leaving 13 bases between them. Germline CDR1 and CDR2: SEHNR and FQNEAQ (reference sequence). CDR3 DNA sequence: TGTGCCAGCACTACAGGGAATGGGCCCCAGCATTTT. It specifies CASTTGNGPQHF.

The rearrangement links TRBV25-1 to TRBJ2-2, with TRBD2 matching over 9 bases. With V trimmed by 2 bases and J by 2 bases, 6 bases remained unmatched. CDR1 is MGHDK and CDR2 is SYGVNS in the germline V gene. This CDR3 is built from 17 residues. The CDR3 DNA sequence: TGTGCCAGCAGTGAAACTGTAGGGACTAGCAACACCGGGGAGCTGTTTTTT. As protein: CASSETVGTSNTGELFF.

The chain has TRBV29-1 and TRBJ2-7; a possible D gene is TRBD1 (6 bases). Germline loops: CDR1 SQVTM, CDR2 ANQGSEA. V was clipped by 0 bases and J by 4 bases, with 16 bases between them. CDR3 size: 15 residues. CDR3 nucleotides: TGCAGCGTTGAAGAAAGGGGTACAGGGTTATACGAGCAGTACTTC. Residues: CSVEERGTGLYEQYF.

V and J are TRBV7-9 and TRBJ1-3; the D gene is possibly TRBD1 (5 bases). The germline CDR1 and CDR2 sequences are SEHNR and FQNEAQ (reference sequence). This CDR3 has 16 residues. V lost 5 bases and J 0 bases, leaving 14 bases between the germline ends. The CDR3 region is CASSVTGYYSGNTIYF. In DNA form, the CDR3 reads TGTGCCAGCAGCGTAACAGGCTATTACTCTGGAAACACCATATATTTT.

The chain uses TRBV4-1 and TRBJ2-1; perhaps TRBD2 as D (6 bases). This CDR3 comprises 16 residues. Germline assignment: CDR1 MGHRA and CDR2 YSYEKL. The V end was cut by 3 bases, the J end by 3 bases, with 15 bases between. The CDR3 DNA reads TGCGCCAGCAGCCATAGCCCGGGGGATATCTACAATGAGCAGTTCTTC. Protein product: CASSHSPGDIYNEQFF.

The chain carries TRBV27 and TRBJ1-2; 8 nucleotides match TRBD1. This CDR3 is 14 amino acids long. CDR1 MNHEY and CDR2 SMNVEV come from the germline V gene (reference sequence). V dropped 4 bases and J dropped 3; count of bases not matched to a gene: 4. The CDR3 loop is CASSSDRDYYGYTF. The CDR3, as DNA: TGTGCCAGCAGTTCGGACAGGGATTACTATGGCTACACCTTC.

V is TRBV11-2 and J is TRBJ2-7; 8 bases agree with TRBD2. CDR1 is SGHAT, CDR2 FQNNGV, per germline. The CDR3 totals 15 residues. Trimming took 1 base from V and 0 from J; bases not matched to a gene: 2. The CDR3 nucleotides read TGTGCCAGCAGCTTAGGGACTAGCATCTCCTACGAGCAGTACTTC. Translation gives CASSLGTSISYEQYF. Based on the CDR3 plus reference TRBV11-2 and TRBJ2-7, the full variable domain is EAGVAQSPRYKIIEKRQSVAFWCNPISGHATLYWYQQILGQGPKLLIQFQNNGVVDDSQLPKDRFSAERLKGVDSTLKIQPAKLEDSAVYLCASSLGTSISYEQYFGPGTRLTVT.

The chain carries TRBV5-1 and TRBJ2-5; TRBD2 is a possible D gene (5 bases). The CDR3 runs to 17 residues. Trimming left V 0 bases short and J 2 bases short, with 17 bases between. The germline gives CDR1 SGHRS, CDR2 YFSETQ. The CDR3 DNA follows: TGCGCCAGCAGCTTGGCGACCCTACTAGGCGTGCAAGAGACCCAGTACTTC. Its protein is CASSLATLLGVQETQYF.

This chain connects TRBV9 to TRBJ2-2, with TRBD1 matching 9 bases. CDR1 is SGDLS, CDR2 YYNGEE, per germline. The CDR3 contains 15 residues. Germline trimming cut 0 bases from V and 8 bases from J; bases unmatched to any gene: 5. CDR3 amino acids: CASSVGDRAAGELFF. CDR3 DNA sequence: TGTGCCAGCAGCGTAGGGGACAGGGCGGCGGGGGAGCTGTTTTTT.

The chain links TRBV9 to TRBJ2-7; 9 bases are a match to TRBD1. The CDR3 length is 17 residues. CDR1 is SGDLS and CDR2 is YYNGEE in the germline V gene. J was trimmed by 3 bases and V by 3 bases; bases with no gene match: 13. The CDR3 protein is CASSAGDRQGVDYEQYF. CDR3 coding DNA: TGTGCCAGCAGCGCAGGAGATCGACAGGGGGTCGACTACGAGCAGTACTTC.

The chain links TRBV2 to TRBJ2-5; D unresolved. Trimming pared 2 bases from V and 3 bases from J, leaving 7 bases between. CDR1 is SNHLY, CDR2 FYNNEI, per germline. The CDR3 runs 13 residues. The CDR3 is CASSEIHKETQYF. DNA of the CDR3: TGTGCCAGCAGTGAAATCCATAAAGAGACCCAGTACTTC.

The chain combines TRBV10-1 with TRBJ2-1; the match to TRBD2 covers 8 bases. The CDR3 is made up of 14 amino acids. V was clipped by 3 bases and J by 8 bases; unmatched bases: 6. The germline V gene encodes CDR1 WNHNN and CDR2 SYGVQD (reference sequence). For the CDR3, the DNA is TGCGCCAGCAGTGATAGCGGGGTGGTTGATGAGCAGTTCTTC. As protein: CASSDSGVVDEQFF.

The chain links TRBV7-9 to TRBJ2-1; TRBD2 agrees at 10 bases. The germline V gene encodes CDR1 SEHNR and CDR2 FQNEAQ (reference sequence). The length of the CDR3 is 16 residues. The V and J ends lost 1 base and 5 bases, in that order; junction bases with no gene match: 5. The CDR3: CASSLERGGYHNEQFF. The CDR3 region has the DNA TGTGCCAGCAGCTTAGAGCGGGGGGGCTACCACAATGAGCAGTTCTTC.

The V call is TRBV9, the J call TRBJ2-1; TRBD1 is a possible D gene (6 bases). V lost 5 bases and J lost 6, with 6 bases in between. The length of the CDR3 is 11 residues. The germline V gene encodes CDR1 SGDLS and CDR2 YYNGEE. The CDR3 bases are TGTGCCAGCAGAGGGGGCAATGAGCAGTTCTTC. Amino acids: CASRGGNEQFF. The whole variable domain, filled in from reference TRBV9 and TRBJ2-1, reads DSGVTQTPKHLITATGQRVTLRCSPRSGDLSVYWYQQSLDQGLQFLIQYYNGEERAKGNILERFSAQQFPDLHSELNLSSLELGDSALYFCASRGGNEQFFGPGTRLTVL.

This clone was counted once. The rearrangement uses TRBV7-9 and TRBJ2-7; D uncertain. Trimming shortened V by 5 bases and J by 3 bases, and 8 bases separated the two germline ends. The CDR3 runs 12 residues. Germline-derived CDR1 and CDR2 are SEHNR and FQNEAQ (reference sequence). In DNA, the CDR3 is TGTGCCAGCAGCCTTCAATTCTACGAGCAGTACTTC. Its translation is CASSLQFYEQYF.

The chain couples TRBV9 to TRBJ2-7; TRBD2 aligns across 9 bases. With V trimmed by 1 base and J by 2 bases, 4 bases remained unmatched. The length of the CDR3 is 15 residues. In germline, CDR1 is SGDLS, CDR2 YYNGEE. CDR3 DNA sequence: TGTGCCAGCAGCGTACAGTCTAGCGGGGCCTACGAGCAGTACTTC. Translating gives CASSVQSSGAYEQYF.

This sequence joins TRBV27 and TRBJ2-1; 9 bases are shared with TRBD1. CDR3 length equals 16 residues. Germline assignment: CDR1 MNHEY and CDR2 SMNVEV (reference sequence). V gave up 3 bases and J gave up 6 bases; unmatched junction bases: 9. CDR3 nucleotide sequence: TGTGCCAGCAGTTTGCTTGGACAGGGGCCTGGCAATGAGCAGTTCTTC. It translates to CASSLLGQGPGNEQFF.

Points on this clone: Different DNA sequences within this sample yield the same CDR3. This chain connects TRBV11-2 to TRBJ2-1; possibly TRBD2 for D (5 bases). The CDR3 has 12 residues. The germline V gene has CDR1 SGHAT and CDR2 FQNNGV. V was trimmed by 3 bases and J by 8 bases, leaving 8 bases between them. As DNA, the CDR3 is TGTGCCAGCAGCTTGGTGCGGGATGAGCAGTTCTTC. Encoded protein: CASSLVRDEQFF.

The rearrangement uses TRBV28 and TRBJ2-7; 9 bases match TRBD2. Germline V lookup: CDR1 MDHEN, CDR2 SYDVKM. The CDR3 extends over 16 amino acids. Unmatched junction bases numbered 11, after V lost 3 bases and J lost 5 bases. The CDR3 sequence is CASSFLAGAYGDEQYF. In DNA, the CDR3 is TGTGCCAGCAGTTTTTTAGCGGGGGCCTACGGCGACGAGCAGTACTTC.